The 10 T cell receptor beta chains listed next were all sequenced from one sample in a study of beta chain features in type 1 diabetes. Expressed TCRB transcripts were sequenced because the entire RNA isolate underwent reverse transcription. Repertoires were generated with immunoSEQ multiplex PCR, while TCRdb's copy carries only in-frame clones and drops some. Of about 900,000 clones listed, 17% are singletons. Sequencing was carried out using naive CD4+ T cells from blood. All receptors come from a woman under 30 in good health.

As regards this clone: Other DNA sequences in the sample encode the same CDR3. J is TRBJ2-6 and V is TRBV4-3; D ambiguous. Germline V lookup: CDR1 LGHNA, CDR2 YSLEER. V lost 3 bases, J lost 1 base, and 4 bases lay in between. This CDR3 spans 14 amino acids. CDR3 nucleotides: TGCGCCAGCAGCCAGTCTTCTGGGGCCAACGTCCTGACTTTC. This sequence encodes CASSQSSGANVLTF.

This sequence joins TRBV11-3 and TRBJ2-7; possibly TRBD1 for D (5 bases). V shed 7 bases and J shed 2 bases, with 21 bases lying between them. The germline V gene has CDR1 SGHNT and CDR2 YENEEA. The CDR3 has 16 residues. In nucleotides, the CDR3 is TGTGCCAGCACCAAAAAGGGTAGGGGCAGGCCCTACGAGCAGTACTTC. Translation gives CASTKKGRGRPYEQYF.

This clone was seen only a few times. The V call is TRBV10-3, the J call TRBJ1-1; D gene ambiguous. The CDR3 spans 14 residues. Germline CDR1 is ENHRY and CDR2 is SYGVKD. Trimming took off 10 bases at V and 4 bases at J, with 19 bases between the two ends. The CDR3 DNA reads as TGTGCCACCGGGAAAGCACCCCCGGGCACTGAAGCTTTCTTT. Its translation is CATGKAPPGTEAFF.

The rearrangement joins TRBV7-9 to TRBJ1-2, with 10 bases identical to TRBD1. CDR3 length: 15 residues. In germline, CDR1 is SEHNR, CDR2 FQNEAQ (reference sequence). The V gene end was trimmed by 5 bases and the J gene end by 2 bases; junction bases not matched to a gene: 5. The DNA for the CDR3 is TGTGCCAGCAGCCGGGACAGGGGTTCGAACTATGGCTACACCTTC. This translates into CASSRDRGSNYGYTF.

A few counts support this clone. The chain is built from TRBV4-2 and TRBJ2-5; 9 bases are shared with TRBD2. Germline CDR1 is LGHNA and CDR2 is YNFKEQ. This CDR3 contains 14 residues. After removal of 4 bases from V and 3 bases from J, the junction contained 3 bases not matched to a gene. Here the CDR3 DNA reads TGTGCCAGCAGCCTTAGACTAGCGGAAGAGACCCAGTACTTC. Amino acid sequence: CASSLRLAEETQYF.

The chain joins TRBV28 to TRBJ1-2; D remains ambiguous. Germline V gives CDR1 MDHEN, CDR2 SYDVKM. The germline V and J ends were trimmed by 1 base and 5 bases, with 5 bases remaining between them. This CDR3 is 12 amino acids long. The CDR3: CASSLFGYGYTF. CDR3 DNA: TGTGCCAGCAGTTTATTCGGATATGGCTACACCTTC.

The chain carries TRBV7-2 and TRBJ2-5, with D tentatively TRBD2 (5 bases). V dropped 2 bases and J dropped 7 bases, with 20 bases sitting between them. CDR1 is SGHTA, CDR2 FQGNSA, per germline. The CDR3 runs to 16 residues. Here the CDR3 reads CASSLRSLGSRGTQYF. The CDR3 nucleotides are TGTGCCAGCAGCTTAAGGTCTTTGGGCAGTCGGGGGACCCAGTACTTC.

This clone has just a few counts. The genes are TRBV10-3 and TRBJ2-7; D is possibly TRBD2 (5 bases). Trimming pared 6 bases from V and 10 bases from J, leaving 16 bases between. CDR3 length equals 12 residues. Germline-derived CDR1 and CDR2 are ENHRY and SYGVKD. The CDR3, as DNA: TGTGCCATCAGCGAGGGATCCGAGATACAGTACTTC. It codes for CAISEGSEIQYF.

This clone was found a few times. The V call is TRBV19, the J call TRBJ2-1; D is unresolved. The germline V and J ends were trimmed by 5 bases and 6 bases, with 14 bases remaining between them. The CDR3 has 14 amino acids. Germline V gene lookup returns CDR1 LNHDA and CDR2 SQIVND (reference sequence). The DNA for the CDR3 is TGTGCCAGTAGTTCCAGGACCACCGTCAATGAGCAGTTCTTC. The encoded protein is CASSSRTTVNEQFF.

The rearrangement uses TRBV7-9 and TRBJ1-2; D unclear. CDR1 is SEHNR and CDR2 is FQNEAQ in the germline V gene (reference sequence). The CDR3 loop spans 12 amino acids. V was pared by 2 bases and J by 7 bases, with 8 bases between. CDR3 sequence: CASSLLRAGYTF. CDR3 DNA sequence: TGTGCCAGCAGCTTATTGAGGGCTGGCTACACCTTC.